One and the same sample provided the 3 T cell receptor beta chains below, sequenced in a study of T cell repertoires in ileal Crohn's disease. Clones were read by immunoSEQ multiplex PCR, and TCRdb kept only the in-frame ones, dropping some. The sample has some 11,000 clones; 79% are singletons. This sample's time point: neoterminal ileum biopsy at postoperative endoscopy, about 6 months after surgery. Sequences were obtained from ileal tissue. The receptors come from an adult with Crohn's disease.

The chain has TRBV30 and TRBJ1-4; D remains ambiguous. Looked up from germline, CDR1 is GTSNPN and CDR2 is SVGIG (reference sequence). CDR3 length: 13 amino acids. Trimming took off 5 bases at V and 6 bases at J, with 13 bases between the two ends. The DNA for the CDR3 is TGTGCCTGGGCCCCAGGTTCCGATGAAAAACTGTTTTTT. Encoded protein: CAWAPGSDEKLFF.

The chain carries TRBV4-1 and TRBJ1-2, with no clear D. Trimming shortened V by 2 bases and J by 4 bases, and 14 bases separated the two germline ends. CDR1 and CDR2 (germline): MGHRA, YSYEKL. The length of the CDR3 is 15 residues. CDR3 protein: CASSQPTGGSYGYTF. CDR3 DNA: TGCGCCAGCAGCCAACCAACCGGAGGGTCCTATGGCTACACCTTC.

This clone was observed a few times. The chain employs TRBV7-2 and TRBJ2-5; the match to TRBD2 covers 9 bases. The length of the CDR3 is 14 residues. Trimming cost V 5 bases and J 1 base; bases outside gene matches: 2. The V gene's germline CDR1 is SGHTA and CDR2 FQGNSA. Here the CDR3 reads CASSRRGGQETQYF. The CDR3 nucleotides are TGTGCCAGCAGCCGGCGGGGGGGCCAAGAGACCCAGTACTTC.